What follows are 24 T cell receptor beta chains derived from one specimen sequenced in a study of cytomegalovirus exposure and HLA in healthy donors. The PCR contained 60 Vbeta and 13 Jbeta primers. Sequenced by immunoSEQ multiplex PCR; TCRdb stores in-frame clones only, minus some. Of more than 200,000 clones listed, around 85% were seen once; the top ten hold 1.3%. Sample: PBMCs. These receptors were taken from a human donor in good health.

The chain carries TRBV7-2 and TRBJ2-5, with D perhaps matching TRBD2 (6 bases). This CDR3 has 18 amino acids. V was cut by 5 bases and J by 4 bases, with 26 bases left in between. The germline V gene encodes CDR1 SGHTA and CDR2 FQGNSA. The DNA of the CDR3 is TGTGCCAGCAGCCCAGGTTGGGGTAGCCCGGAGGGTCTAGAGACCCAGTACTTC. Its translation: CASSPGWGSPEGLETQYF.

The rearrangement uses TRBV7-8 and TRBJ2-7; the match to TRBD2 covers 10 bases. The CDR3 sequence is 16 residues long. CDR1 SGHVS and CDR2 FQNEAQ come from the germline V gene. Trimming cost V 1 base and J 3 bases; bases outside gene matches: 6. The CDR3 sequence is CASSLGTSGILYEQYF. The DNA of the CDR3 is TGTGCCAGCAGCTTAGGAACTAGCGGGATCCTCTACGAGCAGTACTTC.

The J gene is TRBJ2-5, the V gene TRBV14, with TRBD2 as a possible D gene (5 bases). The germline V gene has CDR1 SGHDN and CDR2 FVKESK. Trimming removed 2 bases from V and 1 base from J, with 11 bases in between. The CDR3 consists of 15 residues. The CDR3 here is CASSQSGRFQETQYF. As DNA, the CDR3 is TGTGCCAGCAGCCAAAGCGGAAGGTTCCAAGAGACCCAGTACTTC.

This clone occurred once. The chain combines TRBV7-9 with TRBJ1-2, with D uncertain. The germline CDR1 and CDR2 sequences are SEHNR and FQNEAQ (reference sequence). The CDR3 totals 13 residues. Trimming removed 5 bases at V and 7 bases at J, with 14 bases between. CDR3 DNA: TGTGCCAGCAGCCCAGGCACAGAAGCTGGCTACACCTTC. This codes for CASSPGTEAGYTF.

This clone was counted between two and nine times. This chain uses TRBV19 with TRBJ1-1; TRBD1 matches at 11 bases. CDR1 is LNHDA and CDR2 is SQIVND in the germline V gene (reference sequence). Trimming cost V 7 bases and J 11 bases; bases outside gene matches: 12. This CDR3 is built from 14 residues. CDR3: CASTLGQGADKAFF. In DNA, the CDR3 is TGTGCCAGTACCTTAGGACAGGGGGCGGATAAGGCTTTCTTT.

The rearrangement uses TRBV18 and TRBJ1-2; 7 positions agree with TRBD1. Germline trimming cut 3 bases from V and 6 bases from J; bases unmatched to any gene: 10. The CDR3 runs 15 residues. In germline, CDR1 is KGHSH, CDR2 LQKENI. The CDR3 DNA sequence: TGTGCCAGCTCACCGCTCGACAGGGCCAAAAATGGCTACACCTTC. This codes for CASSPLDRAKNGYTF.

This clone has just one count. The chain employs TRBV28 and TRBJ1-1, with D unresolved. This CDR3 comprises 15 residues. V shed 3 bases and J shed 5 bases, with 16 bases lying between them. The germline V gene has CDR1 MDHEN and CDR2 SYDVKM. This CDR3 reads CASSLALTPATEAFF. CDR3 DNA: TGTGCCAGCAGTTTGGCCCTGACACCGGCAACTGAAGCTTTCTTT.

The chain recombines TRBV7-9 with TRBJ2-5; possible D gene TRBD1, 6 bases. This CDR3 region has 16 residues. Between the trimmed V and J ends, which lost 3 bases and 1 base, there was a span of 15 bases. CDR1 and CDR2 from the germline V gene are SEHNR and FQNEAQ (reference sequence). This CDR3 reads CASSFTIRTVQETQYF. CDR3 sequence (DNA): TGTGCCAGCAGCTTTACAATTAGGACAGTCCAAGAGACCCAGTACTTC.

There are a few counts of this clone. V is TRBV11-2 and J is TRBJ2-1; TRBD1 matches 9 bases. The CDR3 is 19 amino acids. V lost 3 bases and J lost 0; bases outside the gene matches: 12. The germline V gene encodes CDR1 SGHAT and CDR2 FQNNGV. This chain's CDR3 is CASSLGTKKTGGSYNEQFF. The CDR3 DNA follows: TGTGCCAGCAGCTTGGGTACGAAAAAGACAGGGGGCTCCTACAATGAGCAGTTCTTC.

This clone came up a few times. The V and J genes are TRBV7-2 and TRBJ2-1; 7 bases line up with TRBD1. Unmatched junction bases numbered 3, after V lost 4 bases and J lost 0 bases. From germline, CDR1 is SGHTA and CDR2 FQGNSA. CDR3 size: 15 residues. CDR3 nucleotides: TGTGCCAGCAGCTACGGGACAGACTCCTACAATGAGCAGTTCTTC. Translating it yields CASSYGTDSYNEQFF. The whole variable domain, remainder taken from reference TRBV7-2 and TRBJ2-1, is GAGVSQSPSNKVTEKGKDVELRCDPISGHTALYWYRQSLGQGLEFLIYFQGNSAPDKSGLPSDRFSAERTGGSVSTLTIQRTQQEDSAVYLCASSYGTDSYNEQFFGPGTRLTVL.

The V call is TRBV2, the J call TRBJ1-2; D gene unclear. Trimming left V 0 bases short and J 3 bases short, with 8 bases between. The CDR3 runs 14 residues. Germline assignment: CDR1 SNHLY and CDR2 FYNNEI. CDR3 bases: TGTGCCAGCAGTGAAGCGTTTACAGACTATGGCTACACCTTC. It encodes CASSEAFTDYGYTF.

The V gene is TRBV13, the J gene TRBJ2-1, with TRBD2 identical over 10 bases. Germline V lookup: CDR1 PRHDT, CDR2 FYEKMQ (reference sequence). The CDR3 consists of 14 residues. With 4 bases clipped from V and 9 bases from J, the junction kept 6 bases outside the gene matches. CDR3 region: CASSSLAGDSEQFF. Here the CDR3 DNA reads TGTGCCAGCAGCTCCCTAGCGGGAGATAGTGAGCAGTTCTTC.

The CDR3 reads CASSRDRGGETQYF. Here the CDR3 DNA reads TGTGCCAGCAGCCGGGACAGGGGTGGTGAGACCCAGTACTTC. The rearrangement links TRBV2 to TRBJ2-5; 10 nucleotides agree with TRBD1. The CDR3 is 14 residues long. Germline CDR1 is SNHLY and CDR2 is FYNNEI. Losses at the gene ends were 6 bases for V and 5 bases for J; bases not matched to a gene: 6.

The J gene is TRBJ1-1, the V gene TRBV7-9; D is possibly TRBD1 (5 bases). Trimming stripped 4 bases from V and 5 bases from J, with 23 bases between. Germline assignment: CDR1 SEHNR and CDR2 FQNEAQ (reference sequence). CDR3 length: 17 amino acids. The CDR3 protein is CASSSTRGGARRTEAFF. In nucleotides, the CDR3 is TGTGCCAGCAGCTCCACCCGTGGTGGGGCGCGGCGGACTGAAGCTTTCTTT.

The chain joins TRBV19 to TRBJ2-1, with D possibly matching TRBD2 (6 bases). The CDR3 is 13 residues long. From germline, CDR1 is LNHDA and CDR2 SQIVND (reference sequence). The V end lost 10 bases, the J end lost 10 bases, and 20 bases lay between the germline ends. For the CDR3, the DNA is TGTGCCACCTCCAGTGGAGGGAGTTGGGAGCAGTTCTTC. Protein product: CATSSGGSWEQFF.

As concerns this clone: One junction end does not reproduce the germline sequence, and a read error may be involved. This chain uses TRBV6-1 with TRBJ2-7, with TRBD2 matching over 9 bases. Germline-derived CDR1 and CDR2 are MNHNS and SASEGT. The CDR3 is 13 amino acids. CDR3 protein: CASSEAGREGRNF. CDR3 nucleotides: TGTGCCAGCAGTGAAGCCGGGCGGGAGGGCCGTAACTTC.

This clone appeared a few times. The rearrangement links TRBV7-2 to TRBJ1-1; D is uncertain. Germline CDR1 is SGHTA and CDR2 is FQGNSA. This CDR3 is 13 amino acids long. Deletions cut 2 bases from V and 0 bases from J, with 4 bases between. CDR3 bases: TGTGCCAGCAGCTTACACATGAACACTGAAGCTTTCTTT. This gives the protein CASSLHMNTEAFF.

CDR3 residues: CASSSTYNEQFF. The CDR3 DNA sequence: TGCGCCAGCAGTTCCACCTACAATGAGCAGTTCTTC. J is TRBJ2-1 and V is TRBV10-2; D uncertain. CDR3 length: 12 residues. Trimming took 5 bases from V and 2 from J, leaving 4 bases between them. Germline-derived CDR1 and CDR2 are WSHSY and SAAADI.

CDR3 nucleotide sequence: TGTGCCAGCAGTCCTACGCGACAGGGGAACACTGAAGCTTTCTTT. Encoded protein: CASSPTRQGNTEAFF. The chain couples TRBV27 to TRBJ1-1; the match to TRBD1 covers 7 bases. With V trimmed by 5 bases and J by 1 base, 7 bases remained unmatched. CDR3 length: 15 amino acids. Germline assignment: CDR1 MNHEY and CDR2 SMNVEV (reference sequence).

The chain is built from TRBV7-9 and TRBJ2-2; D gene uncertain. The germline gives CDR1 SEHNR, CDR2 FQNEAQ (reference sequence). The CDR3 extends over 13 amino acids. The V end was cut by 2 bases, the J end by 4 bases, with 5 bases between. CDR3 residues: CASSLSGTGELFF. For the CDR3, the DNA is TGTGCCAGCAGCTTATCCGGCACCGGGGAGCTGTTTTTT.

V gene TRBV28 combines with J gene TRBJ2-7, with 9 bases aligning to TRBD1. The CDR3 runs to 17 residues. Germline V CDR1 and CDR2: MDHEN, SYDVKM. V gave up 5 bases and J gave up 5 bases; unmatched junction bases: 16. The CDR3 reads CASSRRRQGVSVNEQYF. CDR3 sequence (DNA): TGTGCCAGCAGTCGACGGCGACAGGGGGTGAGCGTTAACGAGCAGTACTTC.

The rearrangement joins TRBV2 to TRBJ1-1; 7 bases fit TRBD1. The CDR3 has 11 amino acids. Losses at the gene ends were 6 bases for V and 7 bases for J; bases not matched to a gene: 2. From germline, CDR1 is SNHLY and CDR2 FYNNEI. The CDR3 DNA follows: TGTGCCAGCAGGGGGGACAGTGAAGCTTTCTTT. Protein: CASRGDSEAFF.

The V call is TRBV7-8, the J call TRBJ2-7; 7 bases fit TRBD2. V lost 5 bases and J lost 4; bases outside the gene matches: 11. The CDR3 runs 15 residues. The germline gives CDR1 SGHVS, CDR2 FQNEAQ. The CDR3 region is CASSQSGTRVYEQYF. CDR3 DNA sequence: TGTGCCAGCAGCCAAAGCGGGACTCGGGTATACGAGCAGTACTTC.

V and J are TRBV15 and TRBJ2-3; 8 bases are a match to TRBD1. Looked up from germline, CDR1 is LNHNV and CDR2 is YYDKDF (reference sequence). V was pared by 7 bases and J by 5 bases, with 8 bases of the junction left unmatched. CDR3 length equals 14 residues. The DNA for the CDR3 is TGTGCCACCAATAAACTACAGGGGGGAGATACGCAGTATTTT. Its translation: CATNKLQGGDTQYF.